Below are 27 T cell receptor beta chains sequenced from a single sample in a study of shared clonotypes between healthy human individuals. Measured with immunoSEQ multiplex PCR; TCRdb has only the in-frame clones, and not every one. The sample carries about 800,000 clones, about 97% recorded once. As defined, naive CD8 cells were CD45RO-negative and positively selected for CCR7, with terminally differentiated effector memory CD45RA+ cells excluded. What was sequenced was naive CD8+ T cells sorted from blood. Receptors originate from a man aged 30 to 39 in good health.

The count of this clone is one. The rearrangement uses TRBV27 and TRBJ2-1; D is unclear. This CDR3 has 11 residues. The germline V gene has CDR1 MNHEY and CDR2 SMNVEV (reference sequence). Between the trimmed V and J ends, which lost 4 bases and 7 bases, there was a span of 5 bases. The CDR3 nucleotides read TGTGCCAGCAGTTATAGGAATGAGCAGTTCTTC. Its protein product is CASSYRNEQFF.

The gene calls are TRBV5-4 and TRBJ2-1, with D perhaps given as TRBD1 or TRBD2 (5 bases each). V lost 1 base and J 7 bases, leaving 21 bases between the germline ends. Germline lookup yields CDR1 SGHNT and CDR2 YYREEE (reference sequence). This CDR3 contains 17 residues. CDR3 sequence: CASSLKDSGAFRNEQFF. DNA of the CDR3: TGTGCCAGCAGCTTGAAGGATTCCGGGGCCTTTCGGAATGAGCAGTTCTTC.

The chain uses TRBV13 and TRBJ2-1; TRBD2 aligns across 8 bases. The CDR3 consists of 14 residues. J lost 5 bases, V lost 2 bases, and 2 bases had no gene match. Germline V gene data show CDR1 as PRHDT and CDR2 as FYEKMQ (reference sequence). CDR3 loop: CASSLTGGDNEQFF. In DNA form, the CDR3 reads TGTGCCAGCAGCTTAACGGGAGGGGACAATGAGCAGTTCTTC.

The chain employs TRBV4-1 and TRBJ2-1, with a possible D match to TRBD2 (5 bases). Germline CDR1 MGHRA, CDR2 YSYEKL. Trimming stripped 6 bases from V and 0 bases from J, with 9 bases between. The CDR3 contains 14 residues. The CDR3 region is CASSPLGSYNEQFF. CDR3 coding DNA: TGCGCCAGCAGTCCACTAGGCTCCTACAATGAGCAGTTCTTC.

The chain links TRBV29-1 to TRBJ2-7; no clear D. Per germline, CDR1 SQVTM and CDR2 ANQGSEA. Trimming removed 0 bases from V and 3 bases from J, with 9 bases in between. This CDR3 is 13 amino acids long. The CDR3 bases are TGCAGCGTTGAAGAGGAGAACCACTACGAGCAGTACTTC. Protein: CSVEEENHYEQYF.

In DNA form, the CDR3 reads TGCAGCGTTGAAGATCGACGGGGAACGCAGTATTTT. The encoded protein is CSVEDRRGTQYF. The chain employs TRBV29-1 and TRBJ2-3, with D possibly TRBD2 on 5 matching bases. The germline gives CDR1 SQVTM, CDR2 ANQGSEA. V was trimmed by 0 bases and J by 9 bases, leaving 10 bases between them. The CDR3 length is 12 residues.

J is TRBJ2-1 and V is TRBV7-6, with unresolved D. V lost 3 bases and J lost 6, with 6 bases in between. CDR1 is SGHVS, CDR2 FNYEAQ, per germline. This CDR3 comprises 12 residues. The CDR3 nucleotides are TGTGCCAGCAGCTTTTGGGGCAATGAGCAGTTCTTC. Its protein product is CASSFWGNEQFF.

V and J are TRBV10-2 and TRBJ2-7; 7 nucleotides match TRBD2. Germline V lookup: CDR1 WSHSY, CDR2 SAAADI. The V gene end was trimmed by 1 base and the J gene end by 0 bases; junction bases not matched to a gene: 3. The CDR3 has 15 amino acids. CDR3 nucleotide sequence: TGCGCCAGCAGTGAGTTTAGCGGGTTCTCCTACGAGCAGTACTTC. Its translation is CASSEFSGFSYEQYF.

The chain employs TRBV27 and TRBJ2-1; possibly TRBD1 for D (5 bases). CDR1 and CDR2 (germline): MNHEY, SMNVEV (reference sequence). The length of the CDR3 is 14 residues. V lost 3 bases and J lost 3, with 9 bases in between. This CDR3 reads CASSFIQDYNEQFF. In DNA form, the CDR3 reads TGTGCCAGCAGTTTCATACAGGACTACAATGAGCAGTTCTTC.

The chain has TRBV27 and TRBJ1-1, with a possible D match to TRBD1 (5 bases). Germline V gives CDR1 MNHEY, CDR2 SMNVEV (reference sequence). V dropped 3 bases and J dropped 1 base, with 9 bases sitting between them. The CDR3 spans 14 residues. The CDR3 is CASSLEGRNTEAFF. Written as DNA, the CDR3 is TGTGCCAGCAGTTTGGAGGGACGGAACACTGAAGCTTTCTTT.

The CDR3 here is CSVDTQYF. CDR3 sequence (DNA): TGCAGCGTTGATACGCAGTATTTT. The chain joins TRBV29-1 to TRBJ2-3; D remains unclear. Trimming removed 3 bases at V and 8 bases at J, with 0 bases between. The germline V gene has CDR1 SQVTM and CDR2 ANQGSEA. The CDR3 covers 8 residues.

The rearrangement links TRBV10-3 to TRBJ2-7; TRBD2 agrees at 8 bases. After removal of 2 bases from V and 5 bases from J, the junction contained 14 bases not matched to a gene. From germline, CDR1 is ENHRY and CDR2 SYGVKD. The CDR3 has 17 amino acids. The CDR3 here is CAISEGGNQRERHEQYF. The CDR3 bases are TGTGCCATCAGTGAGGGGGGAAATCAGCGGGAGAGACACGAGCAGTACTTC.

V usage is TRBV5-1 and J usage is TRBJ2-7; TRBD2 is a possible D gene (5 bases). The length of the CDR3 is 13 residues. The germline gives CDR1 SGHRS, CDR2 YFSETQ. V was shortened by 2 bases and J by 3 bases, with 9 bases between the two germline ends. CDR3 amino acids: CASSFGVGYEQYF. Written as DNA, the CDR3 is TGCGCCAGCAGCTTCGGGGTGGGCTACGAGCAGTACTTC.

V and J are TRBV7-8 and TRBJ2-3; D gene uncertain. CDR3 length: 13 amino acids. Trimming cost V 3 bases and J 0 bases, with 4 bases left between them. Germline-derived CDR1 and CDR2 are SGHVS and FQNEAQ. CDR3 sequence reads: CASSFYSTDTQYF. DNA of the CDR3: TGTGCCAGCAGCTTCTATAGCACAGATACGCAGTATTTT.

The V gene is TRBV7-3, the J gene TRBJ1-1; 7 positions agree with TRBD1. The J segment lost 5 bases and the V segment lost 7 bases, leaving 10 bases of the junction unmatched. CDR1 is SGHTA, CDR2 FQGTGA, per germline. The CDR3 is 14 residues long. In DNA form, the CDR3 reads TGTGCCAGCACCCCCGGCACAGGGGTTACTGAAGCTTTCTTT. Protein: CASTPGTGVTEAFF. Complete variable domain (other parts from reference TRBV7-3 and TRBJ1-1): GAGVSQTPSNKVTEKGKYVELRCDPISGHTALYWYRQSLGQGPEFLIYFQGTGAADDSGLPNDRFFAVRPEGSVSTLKIQRTERGDSAVYLCASTPGTGVTEAFFGQGTRLTVV.

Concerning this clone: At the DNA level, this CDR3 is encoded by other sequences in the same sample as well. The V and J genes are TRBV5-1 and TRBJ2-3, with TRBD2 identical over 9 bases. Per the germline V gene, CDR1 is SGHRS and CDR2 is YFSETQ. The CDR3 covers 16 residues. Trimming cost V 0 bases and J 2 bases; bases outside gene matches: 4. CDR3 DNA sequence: TGCGCCAGCAGCTTGGCCTTAGCGGGGGACACAGATACGCAGTATTTT. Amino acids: CASSLALAGDTDTQYF. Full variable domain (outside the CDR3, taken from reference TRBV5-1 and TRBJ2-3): KAGVTQTPRYLIKTRGQQVTLSCSPISGHRSVSWYQQTPGQGLQFLFEYFSETQRNKGNFPGRFSGRQFSNSRSEMNVSTLELGDSALYLCASSLALAGDTDTQYFGPGTRLTVL.

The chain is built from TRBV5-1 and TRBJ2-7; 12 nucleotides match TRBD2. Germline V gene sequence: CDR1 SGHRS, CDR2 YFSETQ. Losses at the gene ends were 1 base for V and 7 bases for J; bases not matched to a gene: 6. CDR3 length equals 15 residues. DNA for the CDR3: TGCGCCAGCAGCTTGCAGACTAGCGGGAGAGATGAGCAGTACTTC. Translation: CASSLQTSGRDEQYF.

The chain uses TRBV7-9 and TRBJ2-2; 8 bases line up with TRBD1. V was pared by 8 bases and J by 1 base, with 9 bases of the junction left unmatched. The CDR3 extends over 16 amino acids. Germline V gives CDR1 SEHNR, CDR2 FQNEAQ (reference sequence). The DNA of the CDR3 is TGTGCCAGCTGTTACACCGGGACAGGGAACACCGGGGAGCTGTTTTTT. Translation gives CASCYTGTGNTGELFF. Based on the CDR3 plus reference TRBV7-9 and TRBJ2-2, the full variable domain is DTGVSQNPRHKITKRGQNVTFRCDPISEHNRLYWYRQTLGQGPEFLTYFQNEAQLEKSRLLSDRFSAERPKGSFSTLEIQRTEQGDSAMYLCASCYTGTGNTGELFFGEGSRLTVL.

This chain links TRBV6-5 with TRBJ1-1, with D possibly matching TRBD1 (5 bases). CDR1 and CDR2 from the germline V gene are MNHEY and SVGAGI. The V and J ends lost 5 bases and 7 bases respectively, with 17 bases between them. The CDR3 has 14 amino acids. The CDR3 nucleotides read TGTGCCAGCAGTCTTACGGGGGAATTGGGTGAAGCTTTCTTT. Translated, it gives CASSLTGELGEAFF.

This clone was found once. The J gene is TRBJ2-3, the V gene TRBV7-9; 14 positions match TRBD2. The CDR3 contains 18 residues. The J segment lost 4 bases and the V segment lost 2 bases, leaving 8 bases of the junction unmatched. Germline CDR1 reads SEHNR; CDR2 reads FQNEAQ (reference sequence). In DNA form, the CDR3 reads TGTGCCAGCAGCTTACTCCGACTAGCGGGAGGGCCTGCAGATACGCAGTATTTT. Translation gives CASSLLRLAGGPADTQYF. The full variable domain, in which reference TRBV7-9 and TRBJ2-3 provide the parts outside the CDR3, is DTGVSQNPRHKITKRGQNVTFRCDPISEHNRLYWYRQTLGQGPEFLTYFQNEAQLEKSRLLSDRFSAERPKGSFSTLEIQRTEQGDSAMYLCASSLLRLAGGPADTQYFGPGTRLTVL.

CDR3 region: CASSVVPYGQGNTEAFF. The CDR3 nucleotides are TGTGCCAGCAGCGTAGTCCCATATGGACAGGGAAACACTGAAGCTTTCTTT. This chain connects TRBV9 to TRBJ1-1, with 8 bases fitting TRBD1. From germline, CDR1 is SGDLS and CDR2 YYNGEE. The V and J ends lost 0 bases and 2 bases, in that order; junction bases with no gene match: 9. The length of the CDR3 is 17 residues.

CDR3 nucleotide sequence: TGTGCCAGCAGCCGGGGGGTTGTTGGCAATCAGCCCCAGCATTTT. Protein sequence: CASSRGVVGNQPQHF. V gene TRBV5-6 combines with J gene TRBJ1-5; possible D gene TRBD1, 5 bases. V lost 4 bases to trimming and J lost 2 bases, with 13 bases between them. This CDR3 has 15 amino acids. Germline loops: CDR1 SGHDT, CDR2 YYEEEE.

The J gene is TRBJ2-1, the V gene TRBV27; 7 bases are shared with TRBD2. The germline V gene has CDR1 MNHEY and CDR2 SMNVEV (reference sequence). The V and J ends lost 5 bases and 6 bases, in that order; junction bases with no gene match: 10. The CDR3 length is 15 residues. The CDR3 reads CASSDGAPGGNEQFF. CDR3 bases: TGTGCCAGCAGTGATGGGGCCCCGGGGGGCAATGAGCAGTTCTTC.

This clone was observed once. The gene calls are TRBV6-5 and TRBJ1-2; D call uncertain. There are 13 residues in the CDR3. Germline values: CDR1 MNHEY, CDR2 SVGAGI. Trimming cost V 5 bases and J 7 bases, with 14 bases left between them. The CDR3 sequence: CASSPQPSFGYTF. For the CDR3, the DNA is TGTGCCAGCAGTCCCCAACCTTCTTTTGGCTACACCTTC.

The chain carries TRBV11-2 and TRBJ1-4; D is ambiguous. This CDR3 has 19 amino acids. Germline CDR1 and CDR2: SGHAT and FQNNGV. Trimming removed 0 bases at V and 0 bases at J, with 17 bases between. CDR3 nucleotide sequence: TGTGCCAGCAGCTTAGATGGCTTCAGACCCGGGGCAACTAATGAAAAACTGTTTTTT. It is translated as CASSLDGFRPGATNEKLFF. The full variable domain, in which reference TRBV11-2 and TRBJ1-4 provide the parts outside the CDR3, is EAGVAQSPRYKIIEKRQSVAFWCNPISGHATLYWYQQILGQGPKLLIQFQNNGVVDDSQLPKDRFSAERLKGVDSTLKIQPAKLEDSAVYLCASSLDGFRPGATNEKLFFGSGTQLSVL.

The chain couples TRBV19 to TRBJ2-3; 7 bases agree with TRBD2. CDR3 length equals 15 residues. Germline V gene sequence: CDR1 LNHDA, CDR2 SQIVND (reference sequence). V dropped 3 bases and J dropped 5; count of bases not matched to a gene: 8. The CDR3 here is CASSIREGLGDTQYF. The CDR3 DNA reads TGTGCCAGTAGTATCAGGGAGGGCCTCGGAGATACGCAGTATTTT.

The CDR3 region is CASSLGALSSYEQYF. The CDR3, as DNA: TGTGCCAGCAGCTTGGGTGCCTTAAGCTCCTACGAGCAGTACTTC. The chain combines TRBV5-6 with TRBJ2-7; D not resolved. Between the trimmed V and J ends, which lost 0 bases and 0 bases, there was a span of 10 bases. The CDR3 has 15 amino acids. Germline loops: CDR1 SGHDT, CDR2 YYEEEE.